This TCR beta chain stems from a study of PD-1 blockade in mismatch repair-deficient tumors. Remarks on this clone: What it recognizes is unknown.

All patients were mismatch repair deficient, assessed by either PCR or immunohistochemistry. TCR sequencing covered a few patients who responded to pembrolizumab. This CDR3 is 17 amino acids long. V was cut by 3 bases and J by 0 bases, with 15 bases left in between. CDR1 is LNHDA and CDR2 is SQIVND in the germline V gene (reference sequence). Only in-frame clones appear in the TCRdb table, and some are missing; sequencing was by immunoSEQ multiplex PCR. The sample records roughly 120,000 clones, about 88% being singletons. The study, taken as a whole, reports: Rapid post-treatment expansion, then contraction, generally preceding radiologic response, marked tumor-resident clones.

The gene calls are TRBV19 and TRBJ2-1; D is perhaps TRBD2 (6 bases). Sequenced material: peripheral blood, taken roughly 70 weeks after starting pembrolizumab. The sequence was obtained from an adult with mismatch repair-deficient cancer. The CDR3 loop reads CASSMSGLRVSYNEQFF. As DNA, the CDR3 is TGTGCCAGTAGTATGAGCGGGTTGAGGGTCTCCTACAATGAGCAGTTCTTC. Together with reference TRBV19 and TRBJ2-1, the CDR3 gives the full variable domain: DGGITQSPKYLFRKEGQNVTLSCEQNLNHDAMYWYRQDPGQGLRLIYYSQIVNDFQKGDIAEGYSVSREKKESFPLTVTSAQKNPTAFYLCASSMSGLRVSYNEQFFGPGTRLTVL.